A single T cell receptor beta chain is shown here with its context. This sample is drawn from a study of blood T cell repertoires in COVID-19. Overall study context: The cDNA or gDNA used as material had been derived from T cells, B-cell-depleted T cells, or PBMCs.

How the authors handled the data: Amplified reference gene primers provided the basis for estimating nucleated cell counts. The repertoire was sequenced with immunoSEQ multiplex PCR; TCRdb's copy has only in-frame clones and lacks some. V and J calls and clone size are those listed in that table; D and trimming were worked out from the DNA. There are 25,000 to 35,000 clones in the sample; about 87% occur only once, and approximately 12% lies in the top ten. This receptor was obtained from a human donor in a cohort sampled during active COVID-19. The donor label of this sample is uncertain. The sample consisted of peripheral blood.

The CDR3 sequence is CASSHLGSSEAPFTEQFF. CDR3 bases: TGTGCCAGCAGCCATCTAGGGTCTAGCGAGGCCCCTTTTACAGAGCAGTTCTTC. The chain uses TRBV4-2 and TRBJ2-1; weak D call: TRBD2 (6 bases). CDR3 size: 18 residues. Germline V lookup: CDR1 LGHNA, CDR2 YNFKEQ. The V and J ends lost 3 bases and 10 bases respectively, with 28 bases between them.